Detailed here is one TCR beta chain. The antigen remains undetermined. V was cut by 0 bases and J by 3 bases, with 12 bases left in between. The CDR3 consists of 15 residues. Germline V gene lookup returns CDR1 SGHAT and CDR2 FQNNGV. The sample comes from a study of T cell responses to AZD1222 COVID-19 vaccine. Background on the study: Pooled together were second doses at about 4 or about 12 weeks.

Some clones are missing from TCRdb's copy, which holds only in-frame ones; the method was immunoSEQ multiplex PCR. The top ten hold approximately 17% of the sample, which has about 150,000 clones, roughly nine tenths seen once. General observations from the study: Mapped onto spike, vaccine-associated CD4 TCRs spanned it and were dominant at 160-218 and 743-854. Nearly half of unique spike-specific TCRs reportedly avoided B.1.351 and B.1.1.7 mutated regions.

This receptor was taken from an adult in good health. Specimen: peripheral blood, collected on day 0 of AZD1222 vaccination. The chain has TRBV11-2 and TRBJ2-7; no reliable D call. The CDR3 protein is CASSLEGAQVYEQYF. The CDR3 DNA sequence: TGTGCCAGCAGCTTAGAAGGCGCGCAGGTCTACGAGCAGTACTTC. The entire variable domain, with the rest obtained from reference TRBV11-2 and TRBJ2-7, is as follows: EAGVAQSPRYKIIEKRQSVAFWCNPISGHATLYWYQQILGQGPKLLIQFQNNGVVDDSQLPKDRFSAERLKGVDSTLKIQPAKLEDSAVYLCASSLEGAQVYEQYFGPGTRLTVT.